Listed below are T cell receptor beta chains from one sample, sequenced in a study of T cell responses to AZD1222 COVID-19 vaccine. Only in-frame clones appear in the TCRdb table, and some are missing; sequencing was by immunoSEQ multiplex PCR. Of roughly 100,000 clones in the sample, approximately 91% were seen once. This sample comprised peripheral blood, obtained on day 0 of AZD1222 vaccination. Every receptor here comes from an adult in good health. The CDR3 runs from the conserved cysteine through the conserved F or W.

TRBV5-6,CASSLGLSSYEQYF
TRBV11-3,CASSLEGRGDEQFF
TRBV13,CASSSRDMGEKNTIYF
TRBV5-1,CASTSLGEQYF
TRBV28,CASSLRNPGTGGGYTF
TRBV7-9,CASRGTGKGYTF
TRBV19,CASRGRGVKPSPLHF
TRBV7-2,CASSVNRGNTIYF
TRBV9,CASSVDAGGYTF
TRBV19,CASSIATGPTEAFF
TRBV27,CASSLSLAGLNEQFF
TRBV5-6,CASSLAKQGHQPQHF
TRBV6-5,CASSPSWGGTEAFF
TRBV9,CASSAGTGEPENYGYTF
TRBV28,CASSSTGEGQPQHF
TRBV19,CASSPTGMNTEAFF
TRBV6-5,CASSLEPSTGELFF
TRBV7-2,CASSPRTGGAYEQYF